One sample yielded the 2 T cell receptor beta chains listed below, sequenced in a study of T cell responses to AZD1222 COVID-19 vaccine. Only in-frame clones appear in the TCRdb table, and some are missing; sequencing was by immunoSEQ multiplex PCR. This sample has 40,000 to 50,000 clones, with roughly 88% found just once. The input for sequencing was peripheral blood, taken 28 days after the second AZD1222 dose. The source of these receptors is an adult who received the AZD1222 COVID-19 vaccine.

V gene TRBV2 combines with J gene TRBJ2-7, with 7 bases that match TRBD1. Trimming cost V 6 bases and J 2 bases; bases outside gene matches: 7. Germline V lookup: CDR1 SNHLY, CDR2 FYNNEI. This CDR3 has 14 residues. The CDR3 nucleotides are TGTGCCAGCAGGACAGGGTCCCTTGCCTACGAGCAGTACTTC. It specifies CASRTGSLAYEQYF. Using reference TRBV2 and TRBJ2-7 for the parts outside the CDR3, the full variable domain is EPEVTQTPSHQVTQMGQEVILRCVPISNHLYFYWYRQILGQKVEFLVSFYNNEISEKSEIFDDQFSVERPDGSNFTLKIRSTKLEDSAMYFCASRTGSLAYEQYFGPGTRLTVT.

The count of this clone is one. The chain recombines TRBV7-9 with TRBJ2-2, with D possibly matching TRBD2 (5 bases). Trimming removed 5 bases from V and 6 bases from J, with 16 bases in between. The CDR3 has 15 amino acids. Germline CDR1 and CDR2: SEHNR and FQNEAQ (reference sequence). CDR3 coding DNA: TGTGCCAGCAGCCCCCAGCCGCGGGCGGCCGGGGAGCTGTTTTTT. Residues: CASSPQPRAAGELFF.